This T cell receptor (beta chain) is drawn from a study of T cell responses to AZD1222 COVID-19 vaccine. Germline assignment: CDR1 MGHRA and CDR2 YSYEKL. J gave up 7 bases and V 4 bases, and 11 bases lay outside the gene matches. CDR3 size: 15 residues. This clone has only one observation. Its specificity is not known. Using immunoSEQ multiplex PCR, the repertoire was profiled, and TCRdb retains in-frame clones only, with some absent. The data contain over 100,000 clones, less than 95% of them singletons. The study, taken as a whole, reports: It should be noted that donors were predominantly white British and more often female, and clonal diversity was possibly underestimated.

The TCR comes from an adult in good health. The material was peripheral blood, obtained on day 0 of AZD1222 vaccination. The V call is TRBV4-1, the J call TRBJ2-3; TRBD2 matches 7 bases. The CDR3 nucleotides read TGCGCCAGCAGCCCCCCCGGCGGGGGAGAGTATACGCAGTATTTT. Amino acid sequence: CASSPPGGGEYTQYF.